This T cell receptor (beta chain) is drawn from a study of PD-L1 blockade in urothelial cancer. In the study overall: Men with urothelial cancer arising in the bladder made up about 85% of the roughly 30 patients.

This CDR3 is 17 amino acids long. Trimming left V 6 bases short and J 0 bases short, with 17 bases between. Germline V CDR1 and CDR2: KGHSH, LQKENI. This clone was recorded once. Synthetic TCR analog templates were spiked into all PCRs individually. Here immunoSEQ multiplex PCR was the method, and the copy in TCRdb shows in-frame clones only, minus some. Found here are 85,000 to 130,000 clones, about 91% of them singletons; the top ten hold just over 0.9%. V and J are TRBV18 and TRBJ2-2; D perhaps matches TRBD1 (6 bases). The TCR was taken from an elderly woman with urothelial cancer. Source: PBMCs, taken around atezolizumab (anti-PD-L1) treatment. The CDR3 loop is CASSLGQPYSNTGELFF. CDR3 DNA sequence: TGTGCCAGCTCCCTTGGACAGCCCTACTCGAACACCGGGGAGCTGTTTTTT.